These 6 T cell receptor beta chains were sequenced from one sample in a study of CD8+ T cells in alopecia areata. RNA was extracted and reverse transcribed into cDNA as the sequencing template. The data were produced by immunoSEQ multiplex PCR, yet TCRdb's version contains in-frame clones alone and is incomplete. The table has approximately 6,000 clones, around 60% seen once; the top ten hold 8.6%. As to treatment: oral pan-JAK inhibitor, 5-10 mg twice daily. Patients with alopecia areata provided lesional scalp punch biopsies as well as peripheral blood. Sequencing used skin, obtained at roughly week 30, from a patient treated with tofacitinib. Receptor source: a human donor with alopecia areata.

The rearrangement joins TRBV10-3 to TRBJ2-3; 7 nucleotides align to TRBD1. The V segment lost 6 bases and the J segment 2 bases; nucleotides outside the gene matches: 8. Per the germline V gene, CDR1 is ENHRY and CDR2 is SYGVKD. The CDR3 covers 15 residues. The CDR3 region is CAIRGTGTATDTQYF. As DNA, the CDR3 is TGTGCCATCAGGGGTACAGGGACAGCCACAGATACGCAGTATTTT.

This clone was counted a few times. The chain combines TRBV6-5 with TRBJ2-7; D is tentatively TRBD1 or TRBD2 (5 bases each). Germline V gene data show CDR1 as MNHEY and CDR2 as SVGAGI. The CDR3 runs to 13 residues. The V and J ends lost 4 bases and 6 bases respectively, with 13 bases between them. The CDR3 nucleotides are TGTGCCAGCAGTTCCGGGACCCCTCCCGAGCAGTACTTC. This translates into CASSSGTPPEQYF.

This clone was counted a single time. The rearrangement joins TRBV19 to TRBJ2-1, with 7 bases matching TRBD2. V gave up 3 bases and J gave up 9 bases; unmatched junction bases: 11. The V gene's germline CDR1 is LNHDA and CDR2 SQIVND (reference sequence). The CDR3 length is 15 residues. CDR3 amino acids: CASSITGGSPTEQFF. The CDR3 DNA sequence: TGTGCCAGTAGTATTACTGGCGGGAGTCCAACTGAGCAGTTCTTC.

This rearrangement joins TRBV11-2 to TRBJ2-2, with 12 bases aligning to TRBD1. V lost 5 bases and J lost 9; bases outside the gene matches: 4. This CDR3 region has 14 residues. Germline V CDR1 and CDR2: SGHAT, FQNNGV. CDR3 in amino acids: CASSRGQGARELFF. In DNA form, the CDR3 reads TGTGCCAGCAGCCGGGGACAGGGGGCCCGGGAGCTGTTTTTT. Full variable domain (outside the CDR3, taken from reference TRBV11-2 and TRBJ2-2): EAGVAQSPRYKIIEKRQSVAFWCNPISGHATLYWYQQILGQGPKLLIQFQNNGVVDDSQLPKDRFSAERLKGVDSTLKIQPAKLEDSAVYLCASSRGQGARELFFGEGSRLTVL.

The chain combines TRBV19 with TRBJ2-5; possible D gene TRBD1, 5 bases. Matching the DNA end better, TRBJ2-7 makes the J call doubtful. Germline CDR1 LNHDA, CDR2 SQIVND (reference sequence). There are 13 residues in the CDR3. The CDR3 nucleotides read TGTGCCAGTAGGGGCCAGACAGCGTACGAGCAGTACTTC. Its protein product is CASRGQTAYEQYF.

The chain couples TRBV14 to TRBJ2-7; D call uncertain. Trimming stripped 2 bases from V and 0 bases from J, with 8 bases between. The CDR3 sequence is 14 residues long. Looked up from germline, CDR1 is SGHDN and CDR2 is FVKESK. Here the CDR3 DNA reads TGTGCCAGCAGCCAAAAGCGCAGCTCCTACGAGCAGTACTTC. Translation: CASSQKRSSYEQYF. The whole variable domain, filled in from reference TRBV14 and TRBJ2-7, reads EAGVTQFPSHSVIEKGQTVTLRCDPISGHDNLYWYRRVMGKEIKFLLHFVKESKQDESGMPNNRFLAERTGGTYSTLKVQPAELEDSGVYFCASSQKRSSYEQYFGPGTRLTVT.